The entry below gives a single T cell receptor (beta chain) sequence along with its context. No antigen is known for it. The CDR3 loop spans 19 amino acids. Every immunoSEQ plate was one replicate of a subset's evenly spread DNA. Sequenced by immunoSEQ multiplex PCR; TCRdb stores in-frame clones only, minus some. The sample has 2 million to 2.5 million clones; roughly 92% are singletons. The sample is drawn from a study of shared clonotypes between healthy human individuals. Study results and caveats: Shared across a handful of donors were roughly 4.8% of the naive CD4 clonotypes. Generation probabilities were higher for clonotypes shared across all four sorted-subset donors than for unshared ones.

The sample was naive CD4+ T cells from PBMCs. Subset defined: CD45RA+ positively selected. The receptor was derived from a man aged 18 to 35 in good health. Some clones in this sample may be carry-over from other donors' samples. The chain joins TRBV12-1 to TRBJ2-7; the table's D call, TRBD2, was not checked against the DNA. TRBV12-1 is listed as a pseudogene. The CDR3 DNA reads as TGTGCCAGCAGCTTTTCAATTAAGGCAATGACTAGCGGGAGCTACGAGCAGTACTTC. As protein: CASSFSIKAMTSGSYEQYF.